This T cell receptor (beta chain) originates from a study of T-cell reconstitution after alpha-beta-depleted transplantation in children. Regarding the study as a whole: About two months after transplant, alpha-beta T cells reportedly came from several hundred expanded graft clones. Diversity and T-cell counts at one year after transplant derived mostly from new T cells.

Ten or more counts support this clonotype. Antigen: not known. Researchers prepared the TCRbeta library using unique molecular identifiers, the study reports. One entry per CDR3 protein results from TCRdb running MiXCR on the PCR reads. This table has approximately 500,000 distinct CDR3 sequences, roughly 10% appearing once. This CDR3 is built from 15 residues. Trimming cost V 5 bases and J 0 bases, with 13 bases left between them. This specimen consisted of PBMCs, obtained before TCRalphabeta/CD19-depleted stem cell transplant. This receptor was identified in a child aged 2 to 15 with inherited bone marrow failure, due to receive a stem cell transplant. The gene calls are TRBV12-3 or TRBV12-4 and TRBJ1-1; D not certain. CDR3 sequence: CASSPSRALNTEAFF. The DNA for the CDR3 is TGTGCCAGCAGTCCTTCTAGGGCTTTGAACACTGAAGCTTTCTTT.